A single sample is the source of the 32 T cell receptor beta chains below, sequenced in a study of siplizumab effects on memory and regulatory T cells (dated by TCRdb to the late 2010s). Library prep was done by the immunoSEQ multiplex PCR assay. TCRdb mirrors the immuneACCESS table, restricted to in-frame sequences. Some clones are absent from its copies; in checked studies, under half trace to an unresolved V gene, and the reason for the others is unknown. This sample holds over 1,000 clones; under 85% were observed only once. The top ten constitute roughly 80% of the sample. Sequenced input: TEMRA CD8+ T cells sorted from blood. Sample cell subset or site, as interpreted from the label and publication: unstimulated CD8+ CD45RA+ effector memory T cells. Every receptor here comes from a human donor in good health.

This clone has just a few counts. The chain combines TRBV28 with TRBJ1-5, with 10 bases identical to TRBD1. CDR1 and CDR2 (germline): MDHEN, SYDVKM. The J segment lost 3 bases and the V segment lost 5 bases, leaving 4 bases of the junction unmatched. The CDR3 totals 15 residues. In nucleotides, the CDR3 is TGTGCCAGCAGTCGGGACAGGGGTTACAATCAGCCCCAGCATTTT. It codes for CASSRDRGYNQPQHF.

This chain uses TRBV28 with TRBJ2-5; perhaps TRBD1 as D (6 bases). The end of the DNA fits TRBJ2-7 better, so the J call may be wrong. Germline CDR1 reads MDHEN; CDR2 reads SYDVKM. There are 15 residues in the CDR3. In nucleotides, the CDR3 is TGTGCCAGCAGTTCGCGACAGGACGGGAACTACGAGCAGTACTTC. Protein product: CASSSRQDGNYEQYF.

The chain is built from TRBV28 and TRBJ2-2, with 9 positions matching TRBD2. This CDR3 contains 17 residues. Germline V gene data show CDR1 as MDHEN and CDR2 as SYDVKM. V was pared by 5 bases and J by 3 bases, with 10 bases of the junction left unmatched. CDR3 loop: CASSVMAGGPDTGELFF. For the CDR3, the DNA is TGTGCCAGCAGTGTCATGGCGGGAGGGCCTGACACCGGGGAGCTGTTTTTT.

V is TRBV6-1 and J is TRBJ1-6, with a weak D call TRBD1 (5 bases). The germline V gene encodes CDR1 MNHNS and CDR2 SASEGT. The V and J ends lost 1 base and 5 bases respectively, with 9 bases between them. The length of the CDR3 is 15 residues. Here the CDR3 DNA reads TGTGCCAGCAGTGAAGAGGAAGGGGATAATTCACCCCTCCACTTT. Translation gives CASSEEEGDNSPLHF.

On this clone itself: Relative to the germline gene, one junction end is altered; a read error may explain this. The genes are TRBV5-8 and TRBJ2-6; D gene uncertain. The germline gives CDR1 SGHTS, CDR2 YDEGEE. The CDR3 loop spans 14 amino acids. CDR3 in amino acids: CAIGHSSGANVLTF. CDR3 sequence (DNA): TGCGCCATTGGCCACTCCTCTGGGGCCAACGTCCTGACTTTC.

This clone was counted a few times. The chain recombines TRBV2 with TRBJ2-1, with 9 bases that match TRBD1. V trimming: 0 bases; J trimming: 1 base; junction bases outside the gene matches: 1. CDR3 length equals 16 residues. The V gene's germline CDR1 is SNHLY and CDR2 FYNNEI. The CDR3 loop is CASSEAGTGSYNEQFF. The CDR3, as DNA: TGTGCCAGCAGTGAAGCCGGGACAGGGTCCTACAATGAGCAGTTCTTC.

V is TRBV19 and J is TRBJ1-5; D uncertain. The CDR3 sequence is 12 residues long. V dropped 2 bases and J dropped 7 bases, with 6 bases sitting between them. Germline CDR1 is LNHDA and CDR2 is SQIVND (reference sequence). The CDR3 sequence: CASSIWRQPQHF. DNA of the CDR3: TGTGCCAGTAGTATATGGCGACAGCCCCAGCATTTT.

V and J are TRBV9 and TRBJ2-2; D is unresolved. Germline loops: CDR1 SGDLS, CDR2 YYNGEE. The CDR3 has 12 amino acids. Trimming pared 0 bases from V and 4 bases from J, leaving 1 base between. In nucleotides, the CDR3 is TGTGCCAGCAGCGTAGGCACCGGGGAGCTGTTTTTT. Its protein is CASSVGTGELFF.

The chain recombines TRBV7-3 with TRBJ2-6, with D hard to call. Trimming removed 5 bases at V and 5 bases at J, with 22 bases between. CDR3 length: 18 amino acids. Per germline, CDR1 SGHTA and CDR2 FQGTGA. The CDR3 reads CASSDKLRLQSRANVLTF. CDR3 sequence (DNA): TGTGCCAGCAGCGATAAGCTACGCTTACAAAGTCGGGCCAACGTCCTGACTTTC.

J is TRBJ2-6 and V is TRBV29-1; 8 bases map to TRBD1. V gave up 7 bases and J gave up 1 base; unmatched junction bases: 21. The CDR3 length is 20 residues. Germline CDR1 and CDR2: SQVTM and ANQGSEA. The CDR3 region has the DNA TGCAGCGCCGCCGAGGACAGGGCCCTCACCCGAAATTCTGGGGCCAACGTCCTGACTTTC. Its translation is CSAAEDRALTRNSGANVLTF.

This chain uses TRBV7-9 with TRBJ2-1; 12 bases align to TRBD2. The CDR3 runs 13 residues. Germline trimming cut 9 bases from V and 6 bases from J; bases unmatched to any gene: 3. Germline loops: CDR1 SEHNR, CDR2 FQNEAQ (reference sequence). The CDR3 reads CASLTSGSNEQFF. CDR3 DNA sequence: TGTGCCAGTTTGACTAGCGGGAGCAATGAGCAGTTCTTC.

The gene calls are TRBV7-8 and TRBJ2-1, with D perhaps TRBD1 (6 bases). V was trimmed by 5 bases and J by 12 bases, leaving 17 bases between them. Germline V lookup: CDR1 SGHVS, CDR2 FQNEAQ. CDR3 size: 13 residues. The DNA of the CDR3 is TGTGCCAGCAGCCCGGACAGTTCGGTTGGGCAGTTCTTC. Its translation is CASSPDSSVGQFF.

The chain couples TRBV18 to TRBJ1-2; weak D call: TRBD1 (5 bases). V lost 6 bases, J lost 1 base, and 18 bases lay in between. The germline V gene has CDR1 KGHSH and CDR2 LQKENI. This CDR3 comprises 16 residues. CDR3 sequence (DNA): TGTGCCAGCTCGGAAGGGGCAGGCCTAGATAACTATGGCTACACCTTC. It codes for CASSEGAGLDNYGYTF. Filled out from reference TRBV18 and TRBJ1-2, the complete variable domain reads NAGVMQNPRHLVRRRGQEARLRCSPMKGHSHVYWYRQLPEEGLKFMVYLQKENIIDESGMPKERFSAEFPKEGPSILRIQQVVRGDSAAYFCASSEGAGLDNYGYTFGSGTRLTVV.

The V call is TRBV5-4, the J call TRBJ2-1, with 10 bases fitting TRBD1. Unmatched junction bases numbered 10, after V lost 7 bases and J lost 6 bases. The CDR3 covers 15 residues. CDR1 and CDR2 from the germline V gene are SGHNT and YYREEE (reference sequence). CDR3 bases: TGTGCCAGCGCAGCCAGGGACAGGGGAGTCAATGAGCAGTTCTTC. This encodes CASAARDRGVNEQFF.

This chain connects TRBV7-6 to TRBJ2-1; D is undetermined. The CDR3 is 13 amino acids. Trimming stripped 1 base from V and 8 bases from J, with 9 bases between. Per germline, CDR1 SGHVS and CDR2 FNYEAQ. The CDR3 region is CASSLGPQYEQFF. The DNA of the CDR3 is TGTGCCAGCAGCTTAGGACCACAGTATGAGCAGTTCTTC.

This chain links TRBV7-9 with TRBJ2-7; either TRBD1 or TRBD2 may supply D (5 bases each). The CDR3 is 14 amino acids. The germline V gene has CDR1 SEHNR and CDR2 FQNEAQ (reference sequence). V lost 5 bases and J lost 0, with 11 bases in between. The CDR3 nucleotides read TGTGCCAGCAGCAACTCAGGGAGCTCCTACGAGCAGTACTTC. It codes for CASSNSGSSYEQYF.

In nucleotides, the CDR3 is TGTGCTAGTGGTACGACGAAGGGGACTGAAGCTTTCTTT. It codes for CASGTTKGTEAFF. The chain combines TRBV12-5 with TRBJ1-1; TRBD1 is a possible D gene (5 bases). The CDR3 has 13 residues. Looked up from germline, CDR1 is LGHNT and CDR2 is FRNRAP. V was trimmed by 5 bases and J by 5 bases, leaving 12 bases between them.

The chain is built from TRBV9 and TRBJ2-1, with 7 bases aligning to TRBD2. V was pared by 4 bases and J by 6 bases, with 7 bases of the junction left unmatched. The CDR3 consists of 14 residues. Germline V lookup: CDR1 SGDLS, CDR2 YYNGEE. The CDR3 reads CASSHPGLGNEQFF. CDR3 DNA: TGTGCCAGCAGCCATCCAGGACTAGGCAATGAGCAGTTCTTC.

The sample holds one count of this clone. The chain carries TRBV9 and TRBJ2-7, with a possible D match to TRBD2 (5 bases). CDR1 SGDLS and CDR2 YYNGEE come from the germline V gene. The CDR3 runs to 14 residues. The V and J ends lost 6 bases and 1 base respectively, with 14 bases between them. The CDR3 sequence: CASIPPRTSYEQYF. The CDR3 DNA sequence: TGTGCCAGCATTCCCCCCCGGACTTCCTACGAGCAGTACTTC.

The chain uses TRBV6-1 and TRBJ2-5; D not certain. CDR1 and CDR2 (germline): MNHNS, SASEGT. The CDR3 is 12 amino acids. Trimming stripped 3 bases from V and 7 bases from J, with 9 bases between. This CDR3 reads CASSDDWGTQYF. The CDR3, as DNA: TGTGCCAGCAGTGACGATTGGGGGACCCAGTACTTC.

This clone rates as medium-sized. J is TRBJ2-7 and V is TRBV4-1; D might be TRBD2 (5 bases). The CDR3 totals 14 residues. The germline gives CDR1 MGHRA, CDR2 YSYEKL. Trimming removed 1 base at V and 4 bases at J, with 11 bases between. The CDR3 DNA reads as TGCGCCAGCAGCCAAGTGGCCAGGAGGTACGAGCAGTACTTC. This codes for CASSQVARRYEQYF.

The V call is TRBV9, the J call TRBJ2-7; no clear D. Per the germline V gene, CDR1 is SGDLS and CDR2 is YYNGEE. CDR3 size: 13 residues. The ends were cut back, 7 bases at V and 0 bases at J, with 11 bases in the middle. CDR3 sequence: CASAGSDSYEQYF. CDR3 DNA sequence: TGTGCCAGCGCCGGGTCCGACTCCTACGAGCAGTACTTC.

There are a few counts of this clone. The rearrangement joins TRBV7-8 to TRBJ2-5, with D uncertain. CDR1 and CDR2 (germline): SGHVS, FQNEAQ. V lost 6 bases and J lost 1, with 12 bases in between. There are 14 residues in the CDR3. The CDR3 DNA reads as TGTGCCAGCAGATCCGCTTGGGGCCAAGAGACCCAGTACTTC. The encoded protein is CASRSAWGQETQYF. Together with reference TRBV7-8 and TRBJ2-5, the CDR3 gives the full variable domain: GAGVSQSPRYKVAKRGQDVALRCDPISGHVSLFWYQQALGQGPEFLTYFQNEAQLDKSGLPSDRFFAERPEGSVSTLKIQRTQQEDSAVYLCASRSAWGQETQYFGPGTRLLVL.

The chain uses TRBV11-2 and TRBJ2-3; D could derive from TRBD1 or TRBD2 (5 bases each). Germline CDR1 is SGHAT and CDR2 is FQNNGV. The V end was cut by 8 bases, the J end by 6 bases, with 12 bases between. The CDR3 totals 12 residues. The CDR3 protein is CASQLGTDTQYF. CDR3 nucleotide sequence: TGTGCCAGCCAACTCGGGACCGATACGCAGTATTTT.

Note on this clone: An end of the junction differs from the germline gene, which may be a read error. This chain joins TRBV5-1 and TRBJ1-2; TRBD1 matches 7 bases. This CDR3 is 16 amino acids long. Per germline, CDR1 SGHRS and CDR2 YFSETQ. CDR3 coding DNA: TGTGCCAGCAGCTTGGATAGCGCGACAGGGCGCTATGGCTACACCTTC. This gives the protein CASSLDSATGRYGYTF.

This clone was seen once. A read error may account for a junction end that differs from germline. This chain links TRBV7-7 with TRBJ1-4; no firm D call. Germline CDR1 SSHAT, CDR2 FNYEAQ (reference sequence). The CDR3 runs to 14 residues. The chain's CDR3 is CASSLKAGNEKLFF. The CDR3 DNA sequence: TGTGCTAGCAGCTTAAAGGCCGGGAATGAAAAACTGTTTTTT.

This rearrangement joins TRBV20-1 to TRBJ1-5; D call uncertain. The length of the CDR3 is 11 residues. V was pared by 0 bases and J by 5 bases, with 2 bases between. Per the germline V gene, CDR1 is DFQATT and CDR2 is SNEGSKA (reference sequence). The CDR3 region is CSARDDQPQHF. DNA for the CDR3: TGCAGTGCTAGAGATGATCAGCCCCAGCATTTT.

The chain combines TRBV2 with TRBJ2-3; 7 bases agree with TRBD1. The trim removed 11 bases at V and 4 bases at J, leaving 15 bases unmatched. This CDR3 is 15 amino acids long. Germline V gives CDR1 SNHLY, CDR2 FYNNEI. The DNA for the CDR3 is TGTGCCGGACTCAGGGGGACATTGAGCGCAGATACGCAGTATTTT. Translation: CAGLRGTLSADTQYF.

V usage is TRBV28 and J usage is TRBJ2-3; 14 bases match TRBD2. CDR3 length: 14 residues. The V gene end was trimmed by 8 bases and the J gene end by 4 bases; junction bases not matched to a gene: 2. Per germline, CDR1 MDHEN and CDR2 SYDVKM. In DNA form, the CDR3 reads TGTGCCAGCGGACTAGCGGGAGGTGCAGATACGCAGTATTTT. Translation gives CASGLAGGADTQYF.

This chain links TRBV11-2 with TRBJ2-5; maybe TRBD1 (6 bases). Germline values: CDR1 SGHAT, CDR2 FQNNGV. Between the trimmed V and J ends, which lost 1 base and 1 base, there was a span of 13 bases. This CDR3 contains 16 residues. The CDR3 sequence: CASSLGGLQGQETQYF. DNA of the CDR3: TGTGCCAGCAGCTTAGGGGGGTTACAGGGCCAAGAGACCCAGTACTTC.

The CDR3: CASSSAPTVRPGNTIYF. The CDR3 nucleotides are TGTGCCAGCAGTTCAGCCCCGACAGTTCGTCCTGGAAACACCATATATTTT. V and J are TRBV7-9 and TRBJ1-3; D perhaps matches TRBD1 (5 bases). Trimming removed 6 bases from V and 2 bases from J, with 20 bases in between. In germline, CDR1 is SEHNR, CDR2 FQNEAQ (reference sequence). The CDR3 sequence is 17 residues long.

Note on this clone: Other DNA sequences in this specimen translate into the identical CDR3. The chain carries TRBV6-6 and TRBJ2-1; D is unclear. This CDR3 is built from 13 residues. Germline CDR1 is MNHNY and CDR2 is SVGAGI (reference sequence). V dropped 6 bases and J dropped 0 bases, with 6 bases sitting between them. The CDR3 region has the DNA TGTGCCAGCAGCTCTAGCTCCTACAATGAGCAGTTCTTC. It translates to CASSSSSYNEQFF.